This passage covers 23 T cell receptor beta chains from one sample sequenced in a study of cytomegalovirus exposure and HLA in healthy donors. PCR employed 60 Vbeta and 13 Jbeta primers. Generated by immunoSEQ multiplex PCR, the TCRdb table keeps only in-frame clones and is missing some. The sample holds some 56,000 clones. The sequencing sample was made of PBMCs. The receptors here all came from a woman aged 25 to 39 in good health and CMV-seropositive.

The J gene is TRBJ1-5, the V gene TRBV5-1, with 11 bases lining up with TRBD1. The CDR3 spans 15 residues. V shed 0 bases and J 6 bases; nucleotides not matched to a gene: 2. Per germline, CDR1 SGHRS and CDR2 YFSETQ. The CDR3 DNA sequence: TGCGCCAGCAGCTTGGGGGGACAGGGGGTTCAGCCCCAGCATTTT. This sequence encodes CASSLGGQGVQPQHF. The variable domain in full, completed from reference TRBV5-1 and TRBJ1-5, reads KAGVTQTPRYLIKTRGQQVTLSCSPISGHRSVSWYQQTPGQGLQFLFEYFSETQRNKGNFPGRFSGRQFSNSRSEMNVSTLELGDSALYLCASSLGGQGVQPQHFGDGTRLSIL.

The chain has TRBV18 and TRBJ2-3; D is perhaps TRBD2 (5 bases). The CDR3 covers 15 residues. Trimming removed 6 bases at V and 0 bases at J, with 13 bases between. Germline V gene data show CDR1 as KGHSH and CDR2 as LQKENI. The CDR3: CASSLTRASTDTQYF. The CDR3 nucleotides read TGTGCCAGCTCGCTTACTAGAGCAAGCACAGATACGCAGTATTTT.

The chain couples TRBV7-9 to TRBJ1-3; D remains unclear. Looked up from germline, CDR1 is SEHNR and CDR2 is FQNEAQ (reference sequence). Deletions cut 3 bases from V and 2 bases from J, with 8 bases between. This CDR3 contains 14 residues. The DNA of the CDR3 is TGTGCCAGCAGCTTGGCCGGGACTGGAAACACCATATATTTT. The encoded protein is CASSLAGTGNTIYF.

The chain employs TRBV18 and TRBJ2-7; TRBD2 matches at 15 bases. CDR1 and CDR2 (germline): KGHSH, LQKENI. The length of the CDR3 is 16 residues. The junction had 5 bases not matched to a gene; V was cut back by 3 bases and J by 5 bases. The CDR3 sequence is CASSPGTSGGSDEQYF. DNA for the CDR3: TGTGCCAGCTCACCGGGGACTAGCGGGGGGAGCGACGAGCAGTACTTC.

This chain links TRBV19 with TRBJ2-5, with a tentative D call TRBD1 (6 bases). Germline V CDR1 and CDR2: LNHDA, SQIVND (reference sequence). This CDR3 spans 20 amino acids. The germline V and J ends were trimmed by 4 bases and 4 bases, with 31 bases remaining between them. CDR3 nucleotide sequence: TGTGCCAGTAGTAGGAGGTTGAATACAGACCCGGGACAAAGGCCAGAGACCCAGTACTTC. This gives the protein CASSRRLNTDPGQRPETQYF.

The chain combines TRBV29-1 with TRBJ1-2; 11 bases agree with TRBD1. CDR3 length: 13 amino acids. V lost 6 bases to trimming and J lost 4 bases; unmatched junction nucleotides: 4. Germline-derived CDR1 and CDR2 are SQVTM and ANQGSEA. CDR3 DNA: TGCAGCGTCGCCGGGACAGGGGGCTATGGCTACACCTTC. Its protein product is CSVAGTGGYGYTF.

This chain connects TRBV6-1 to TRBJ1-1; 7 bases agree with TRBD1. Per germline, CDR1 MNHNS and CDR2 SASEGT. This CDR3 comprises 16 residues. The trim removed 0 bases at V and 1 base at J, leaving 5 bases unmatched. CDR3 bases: TGTGCCAGCAGTGAAGCGTACAGGGGCCGGAACACTGAAGCTTTCTTT. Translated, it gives CASSEAYRGRNTEAFF.

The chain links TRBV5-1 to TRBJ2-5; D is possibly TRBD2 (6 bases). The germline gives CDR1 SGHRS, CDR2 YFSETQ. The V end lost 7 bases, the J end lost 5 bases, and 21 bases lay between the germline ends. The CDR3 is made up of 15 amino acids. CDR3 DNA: TGCGCCAGCGGGCATTGGGGGGACGGAGGGGAGACCCAGTACTTC. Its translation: CASGHWGDGGETQYF.

DNA of the CDR3: TGTGCCAGCAAGGGTTCGGGGTACGAGCAGTACTTC. This encodes CASKGSGYEQYF. The chain carries TRBV28 and TRBJ2-7, with D perhaps matching TRBD2 (5 bases). The CDR3 has 12 residues. Trimming took off 7 bases at V and 4 bases at J, with 11 bases between the two ends. The germline V gene has CDR1 MDHEN and CDR2 SYDVKM.

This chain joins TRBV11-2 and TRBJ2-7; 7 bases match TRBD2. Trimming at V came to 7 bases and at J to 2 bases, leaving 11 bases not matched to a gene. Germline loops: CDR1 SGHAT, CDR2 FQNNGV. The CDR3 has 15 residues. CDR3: CASTLRWGGTYEQYF. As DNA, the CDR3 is TGTGCCAGCACCCTTAGATGGGGGGGGACCTACGAGCAGTACTTC.

The chain's CDR3 is CASSNDRELLNYGYTF. In DNA form, the CDR3 reads TGTGCCAGTAGCAATGACAGAGAATTACTCAACTATGGCTACACCTTC. The chain has TRBV19 and TRBJ1-2; D is perhaps TRBD1 (5 bases). This CDR3 region has 16 residues. Between the trimmed V and J ends, which lost 6 bases and 2 bases, there was a span of 19 bases. Germline loops: CDR1 LNHDA, CDR2 SQIVND (reference sequence).

In DNA form, the CDR3 reads TGTGCCAGCAGTGAAAAGGGGTTGGTTGATTCACCCCTCCACTTT. It translates to CASSEKGLVDSPLHF. V and J are TRBV2 and TRBJ1-6; weak D call: TRBD1 (5 bases). CDR3 length equals 15 residues. Germline CDR1 reads SNHLY; CDR2 reads FYNNEI. Trimming cost V 2 bases and J 8 bases, with 13 bases left between them. Combining the CDR3 with reference TRBV2 and TRBJ1-6 gives the whole variable domain EPEVTQTPSHQVTQMGQEVILRCVPISNHLYFYWYRQILGQKVEFLVSFYNNEISEKSEIFDDQFSVERPDGSNFTLKIRSTKLEDSAMYFCASSEKGLVDSPLHFGNGTRLTVT.

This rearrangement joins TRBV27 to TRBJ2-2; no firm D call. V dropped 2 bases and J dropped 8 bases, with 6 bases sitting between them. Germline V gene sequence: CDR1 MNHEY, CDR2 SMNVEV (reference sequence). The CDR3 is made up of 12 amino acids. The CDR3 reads CASSLAGGELFF. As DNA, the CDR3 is TGTGCCAGCAGTTTAGCCGGGGGGGAGCTGTTTTTT.

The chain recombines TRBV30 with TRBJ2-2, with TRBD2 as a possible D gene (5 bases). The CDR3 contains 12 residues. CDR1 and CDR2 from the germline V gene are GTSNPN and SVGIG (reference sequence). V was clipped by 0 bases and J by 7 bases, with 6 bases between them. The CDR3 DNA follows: TGTGCCTGGAGTGTGGGAGTCGGGGAGCTGTTTTTT. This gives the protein CAWSVGVGELFF.

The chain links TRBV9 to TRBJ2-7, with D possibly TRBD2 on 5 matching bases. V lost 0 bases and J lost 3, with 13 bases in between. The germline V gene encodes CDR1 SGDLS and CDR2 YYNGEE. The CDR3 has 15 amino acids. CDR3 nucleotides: TGTGCCAGCAGCGTAGGAGGGCTAGCTCTCTACGAGCAGTACTTC. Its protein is CASSVGGLALYEQYF.

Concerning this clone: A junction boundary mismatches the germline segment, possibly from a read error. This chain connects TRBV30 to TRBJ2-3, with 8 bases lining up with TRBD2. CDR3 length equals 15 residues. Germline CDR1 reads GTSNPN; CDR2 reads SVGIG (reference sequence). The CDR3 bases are TGTGCCGGGAGTGAACTAGCGGTGAGCACAGATACGCAGTATTTT. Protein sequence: CAGSELAVSTDTQYF. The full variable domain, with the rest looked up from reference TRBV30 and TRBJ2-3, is SQTIHQWPATLVQPVGSPLSLECTVEGTSNPNLYWYRQAAGRGLQLLFYSVGIGQISSEVPQNLSASRPQDRQFILSSKKLLLSDSGFYLCAGSELAVSTDTQYFGPGTRLTVL.

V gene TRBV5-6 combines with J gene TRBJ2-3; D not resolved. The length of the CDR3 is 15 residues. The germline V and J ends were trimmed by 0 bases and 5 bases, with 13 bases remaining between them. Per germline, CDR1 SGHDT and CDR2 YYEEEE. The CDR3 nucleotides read TGTGCCAGCAGCTTGGTTCGGGTTGGTGGAGATACGCAGTATTTT. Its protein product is CASSLVRVGGDTQYF.

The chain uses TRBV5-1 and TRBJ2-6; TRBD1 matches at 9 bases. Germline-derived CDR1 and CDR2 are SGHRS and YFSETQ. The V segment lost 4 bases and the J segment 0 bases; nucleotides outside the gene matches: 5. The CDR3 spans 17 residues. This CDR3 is CASSRDRVISGANVLTF. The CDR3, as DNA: TGCGCCAGCAGCCGGGACAGGGTAATCTCTGGGGCCAACGTCCTGACTTTC. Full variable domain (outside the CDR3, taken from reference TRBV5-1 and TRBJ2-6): KAGVTQTPRYLIKTRGQQVTLSCSPISGHRSVSWYQQTPGQGLQFLFEYFSETQRNKGNFPGRFSGRQFSNSRSEMNVSTLELGDSALYLCASSRDRVISGANVLTFGAGSRLTVL.

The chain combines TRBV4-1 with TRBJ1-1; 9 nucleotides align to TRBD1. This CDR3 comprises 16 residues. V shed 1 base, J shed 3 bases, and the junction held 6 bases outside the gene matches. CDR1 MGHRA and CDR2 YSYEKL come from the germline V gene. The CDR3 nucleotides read TGCGCCAGCAGCCAAGGGACAGGGGACGCGGACACTGAAGCTTTCTTT. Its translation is CASSQGTGDADTEAFF.

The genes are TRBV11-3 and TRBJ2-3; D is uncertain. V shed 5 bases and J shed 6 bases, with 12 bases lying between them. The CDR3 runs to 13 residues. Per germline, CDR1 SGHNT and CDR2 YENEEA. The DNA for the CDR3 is TGTGCCAGCAGCCAAGAGTATTCTGATACGCAGTATTTT. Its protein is CASSQEYSDTQYF.

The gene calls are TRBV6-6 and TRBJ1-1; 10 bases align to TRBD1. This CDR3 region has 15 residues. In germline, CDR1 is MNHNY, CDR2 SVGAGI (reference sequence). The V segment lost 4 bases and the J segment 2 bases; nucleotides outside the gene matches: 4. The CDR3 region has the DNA TGTGCCAGCAGTTTTCGGACAGGGGGAAACACTGAAGCTTTCTTT. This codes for CASSFRTGGNTEAFF.

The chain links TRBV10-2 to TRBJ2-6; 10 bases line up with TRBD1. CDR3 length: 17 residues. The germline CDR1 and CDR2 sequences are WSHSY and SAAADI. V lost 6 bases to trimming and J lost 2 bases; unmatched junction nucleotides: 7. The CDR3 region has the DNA TGCGCCAGCAGGGACCCCGGGACAGGGGCTGGGGCCAACGTCCTGACTTTC. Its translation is CASRDPGTGAGANVLTF.

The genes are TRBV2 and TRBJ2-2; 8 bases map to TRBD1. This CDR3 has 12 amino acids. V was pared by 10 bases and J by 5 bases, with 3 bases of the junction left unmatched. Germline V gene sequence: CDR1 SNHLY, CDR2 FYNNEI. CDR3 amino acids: CATTGDTGELFF. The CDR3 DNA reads TGTGCCACGACAGGGGATACCGGGGAGCTGTTTTTT.